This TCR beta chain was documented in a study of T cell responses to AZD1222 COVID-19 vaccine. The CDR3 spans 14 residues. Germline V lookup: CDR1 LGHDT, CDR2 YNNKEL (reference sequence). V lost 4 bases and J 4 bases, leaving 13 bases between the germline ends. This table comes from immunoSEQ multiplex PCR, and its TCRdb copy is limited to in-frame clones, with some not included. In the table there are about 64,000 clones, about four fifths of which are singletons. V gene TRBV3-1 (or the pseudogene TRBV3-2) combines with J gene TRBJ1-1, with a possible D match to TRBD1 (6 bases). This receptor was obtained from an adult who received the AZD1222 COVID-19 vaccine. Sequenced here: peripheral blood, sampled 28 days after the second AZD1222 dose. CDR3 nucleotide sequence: TGTGCCAGCAGCCTCGGGGGGCCGCGCACTGAAGCTTTCTTT. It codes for CASSLGGPRTEAFF.